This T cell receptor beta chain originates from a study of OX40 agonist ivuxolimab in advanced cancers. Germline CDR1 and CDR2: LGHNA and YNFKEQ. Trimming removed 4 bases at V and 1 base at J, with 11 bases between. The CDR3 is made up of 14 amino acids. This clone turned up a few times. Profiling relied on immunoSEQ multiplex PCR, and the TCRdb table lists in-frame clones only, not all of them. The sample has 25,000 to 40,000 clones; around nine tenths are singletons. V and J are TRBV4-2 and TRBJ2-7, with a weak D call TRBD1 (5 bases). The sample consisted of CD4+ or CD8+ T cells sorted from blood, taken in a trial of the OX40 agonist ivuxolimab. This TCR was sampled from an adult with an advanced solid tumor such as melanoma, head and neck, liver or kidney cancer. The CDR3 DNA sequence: TGTGCCAGCAGCCGGGGCCAATTATCCTACGAGCAGTACTTC. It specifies CASSRGQLSYEQYF.